The rows below give T cell receptor beta chains drawn from one sample of a study of T-cell memory formation after mild COVID-19. MiXCR was run by TCRdb on the 5' RACE reads, yielding one entry per CDR3 protein. The sample includes about 350,000 distinct CDR3 sequences, around 13% of them seen just once. The sample comprised PBMCs or a T cell subset sorted from them (not recorded which). Receptor source: a man between 18 and 29 years old who had mild COVID-19 (a few samples of this study predate the infection). Cell type and time point are not known. The conserved cysteine and the conserved F or W are not part of the CDR3 here. Expanded clones get a size class; other rows say once, few or many, or leave the size out.

J gene: TRBJ2-1
V gene: TRBV6-6
clone size: few
CDR3 protein: ASTQSGGVYNEQF

J gene: TRBJ2-2
V gene: TRBV11-2
clone size: few
CDR3 protein: ASSPHPNTGELF

J gene: TRBJ1-1
V gene: TRBV18
clone size: -
CDR3 protein: ASSPLTGENTEAF

J gene: TRBJ1-2
V gene: TRBV7-6
clone size: few
CDR3 protein: ASSSGTLYGYT

J gene: TRBJ2-3
V gene: TRBV24-1
clone size: few
CDR3 protein: ATSGLAGGTDTQY

J gene: TRBJ2-7
V gene: TRBV7-9
clone size: many
CDR3 protein: ASKGLKGDSYEQY

J gene: TRBJ2-5
V gene: TRBV20-1
clone size: -
CDR3 protein: SAQPVGQETQY

J gene: TRBJ1-4
V gene: TRBV19
clone size: few
CDR3 protein: ASSRDWGGRKEKLF

J gene: TRBJ1-2
V gene: TRBV7-2
clone size: few
CDR3 protein: ASSLEPGFGYGYT

J gene: TRBJ2-5
V gene: TRBV5-1
clone size: -
CDR3 protein: ASRGVGGETQY

J gene: TRBJ2-1
V gene: TRBV6-6
clone size: few
CDR3 protein: ASSYSGTGIFEQF

J gene: TRBJ2-5
V gene: TRBV29-1
clone size: -
CDR3 protein: SGEKRETQY

J gene: TRBJ2-5
V gene: TRBV15
clone size: many
CDR3 protein: ATSRDRRPQETQY

J gene: TRBJ2-3
V gene: TRBV7-2
clone size: few
CDR3 protein: ASREGLYRTDTQY

J gene: TRBJ2-3
V gene: TRBV9
clone size: -
CDR3 protein: ASSEGTSLAQY

J gene: TRBJ2-3
V gene: TRBV7-2
clone size: -
CDR3 protein: ASSPGGAQDTQY

J gene: TRBJ1-5
V gene: TRBV2
clone size: -
CDR3 protein: ASRTGSFSQPQH

J gene: TRBJ2-2
V gene: TRBV6-5
clone size: once
CDR3 protein: ASSYRGVATGELF

J gene: TRBJ1-2
V gene: TRBV6-6
clone size: -
CDR3 protein: ASSNRVYGYT

J gene: TRBJ2-5
V gene: TRBV7-2
clone size: many
CDR3 protein: ASSATGTGLTQY

J gene: TRBJ2-5
V gene: TRBV7-2
clone size: many
CDR3 protein: ASSLVTGPQETQY

J gene: TRBJ2-5
V gene: TRBV7-9
clone size: few
CDR3 protein: ASSHPLGRQETQY

J gene: TRBJ2-3
V gene: TRBV7-3
clone size: few
CDR3 protein: ASSSALTTDTQY

J gene: TRBJ2-5
V gene: TRBV5-5
clone size: -
CDR3 protein: ASSTILRVELQETQY

J gene: TRBJ2-2
V gene: TRBV5-1
clone size: -
CDR3 protein: ASEVQGNTGELF

J gene: TRBJ1-2
V gene: TRBV12-3/TRBV12-4
clone size: -
CDR3 protein: ASSYLYDGPGT

J gene: TRBJ1-1
V gene: TRBV7-2
clone size: few
CDR3 protein: ASSPGTGFRAEAF

J gene: TRBJ1-1
V gene: TRBV20-1
clone size: -
CDR3 protein: SARVAGGQDTEAF

J gene: TRBJ2-7
V gene: TRBV7-2
clone size: many
CDR3 protein: ASSLAGSYEQY

J gene: TRBJ2-5
V gene: TRBV6-6
clone size: many
CDR3 protein: ASSDRDRYQETQY

J gene: TRBJ1-1
V gene: TRBV5-4
clone size: few
CDR3 protein: ASSLAGGAGPEAF

J gene: TRBJ2-2
V gene: TRBV4-2
clone size: many
CDR3 protein: ASSQATQGEANTGELF